The entry that follows covers one T cell receptor (beta chain) sequence. Its antigen target is currently unknown. Per-nucleotide qualities are absent, and no much larger clonotype sits a single base away. The library was made by the immunoSEQ multiplex PCR assay. For the multiplex PCR, a mixture combining 60 forward primers for TCR Vbeta segments and 13 reverse primers for TCR Jbeta segments was used. A multiplex PCR assay on genomic DNA amplified the CDR3 region of rearranged TCR beta genes. The Illumina HiSeq System was used to sequence the amplified TCR beta libraries as 87-base-pair reads. Per the source publication's procedure: A later analysis counted some 80 million unique TCR beta chains across the 690 or so repertoires, and roughly 11 million of these chains were shared by at least two donors. Raw reads were error-corrected and collapsed into unique sequences by a nearest-neighbor algorithm in which closely related sequences were merged to remove PCR and sequencing errors. To assign V, D and J gene segments, CDR3 sequences were aligned to IMGT reference sequences. For a sequence to be retained, a match of at least six nucleotides was required to both a V gene segment and a J gene segment. A rearrangement was called productive if the CDR3 had no stop codons and remained in frame with V and J, and every other rearrangement was called non-productive. Following IMGT convention, CDR3 was defined as the stretch from the second conserved V-encoded cysteine to the conserved J-encoded phenylalanine. Sequences without an unambiguous match to a single V gene segment were excluded from the earlier analysis of a few hundred of the donors. In an earlier analysis of approximately 500 of the donors, a V segment was called functional when productive rearrangements were above 56.7%, and segregating when the standard deviation between donors exceeded 5%. A statistical classification framework was built to diagnose cytomegalovirus status from the catalog of TCR beta chain sequences. In a later analysis, V and J genes were assigned by comparing TCR nucleotide sequences against IMGT/GENE-DB human TR gene sequences. The TCRdist pipeline was used in a later analysis to assign CDR3 sequences and most-parsimonious VDJ recombination scenarios. In a later analysis, every TCR beta chain was defined by the combination of its CDR3 amino acid sequence and its V-gene family, and reads without a unique V-gene family were dropped. In a later analysis, fewer than 600 highly shared, low-generation-probability nucleotide sequences were removed to address suspected cross-contamination and a sequencing artifact. In a later analysis, a clonal expansion index was calculated for each public chain from normalized within-repertoire ranks of inferred template counts. In a later analysis, generation probabilities were computed using a VDJ recombination model fitted to out-of-frame rearrangements, and the results were checked against IGoR. In a later analysis, hypergeometric tests were used to score TCR-TCR, TCR-HLA and TCR-CMV co-occurrence, with a repertoire-size bias correction applied to TCR pairs. To estimate false discovery rates, a later analysis permuted the HLA or CMV assignments 20 times. In a later analysis, co-occurring TCRs were grouped using DBSCAN, and TCRdist sequence similarity was added for clustering within HLA-allele-positive subsets. For co-occurrence clustering, repertoires with fewer than 30,000 or more than 120,000 public chains were excluded, along with 5 or 6 repertoires with anomalous nucleotide sharing. In TCRdb, the immuneACCESS table is reduced to in-frame sequences with V and J assigned. These tables do not hold every clone; where another copy was compared, an unresolved V gene accounts for under half, and the others remain unexplained. Clonal size and the V and J genes are those of that table, whereas D and trimming came from the DNA. For this sample the table gives 150,000 to 200,000 clones, of which almost 85% were detected only once. 0.2% to 0.3% of the sample rests with the top ten.

The cohort was made up of roughly 670 healthy bone marrow donors. Cohort members were all nominally healthy when sampled, although unrecorded immune exposures were likely present. The donor tested CMV seronegative and was one of the 352 seronegative cohort members. A peripheral blood sample was collected from each donor, and TCR beta sequencing was performed on peripheral blood mononuclear cells. The Qiagen DNeasy Blood Extraction Kit was used to extract genomic DNA from the blood cell samples. CDR1 and CDR2 (MNHEY, SMNVEV) derive from the germline V gene (reference sequence). The CDR3, cysteine through phenylalanine, is 14 amino acids long. Left in the record is the CDR3 DNA by itself, 42 bases read in frame from the first base. V lost 3 bases and J lost 0 bases; the stretch between them is 3 bases long. These data originate in a study of cytomegalovirus exposure and HLA in healthy donors (dated by TCRdb to the late 2010s). For the study in its entirety: An earlier analysis of 550 to 700 of the donors reported 250 to 350 Gb of sequence data and 100 million to 140 million unique TCR beta sequences from 150 million to 200 million T cells. Approximately 310 gigabases of sequencing data and approximately 85 million unique TCR sequences were included in an early release covering 550 to 650 HLA-typed donors. The genetic ancestry cluster associated with self-reported Caucasian donors included approximately 85% of the roughly 400 genotyped donors. The study aimed to test whether signatures of past pathogen exposure could be identified by cataloging public T cell receptors. Using immunosequencing, the study profiled T cell repertoires from roughly 650 subjects and related those repertoires to cytomegalovirus serostatus. In addition to the first cohort of approximately 670 subjects, a separate validation cohort of under 150 different subjects was used. To predict cytomegalovirus infection status, the study brought together high-throughput TCR immunosequencing, statistical association of individual TCRs with disease status, and machine learning. To study patterns of TCR occurrence, a later analysis re-analyzed previously published TCR beta repertoires from 666 donors and added high-resolution HLA genotyping. Rather than using new phenotypic data, the later analysis identified candidate immune exposures from TCR beta sequences and from how often those sequences occurred across donors. In an earlier analysis of a few hundred of the donors, high-throughput TCR beta sequencing was used to judge whether each TCR beta V gene segment behaved as functional or pseudogenic. Donor age, sex, ethnicity and CMV serostatus were collected together with the repertoire data. In a later genetic analysis, genome-wide SNP genotypes for about three fifths of the 666 donors were used, and that subset was treated as a discovery cohort. Every discovery cohort repertoire had been produced on one sequencing platform. Both class I and class II loci were covered by HLA typing, at four-digit resolution. The number of donors typed differed by locus, with about 620-630 for A, B, C, DRB1 and DQB1, roughly 520 for DQA1, over 600 for DPA1, and around 430 for DPB1. Because of strong linkage in the cohort, roughly five DR-DQ haplotypes were treated as single units for association and clustering. Among 398 genotyped donors of the cohort, an average of 235,054 unique TCR beta nucleotide sequences were sequenced per donor, around 20% of them non-productive. General study outcomes and caveats: Linkage disequilibrium might explain the correlated functional status among segregating V segments, but an unknown experimental factor could not be ruled out. Some IMGT-functional V segments, including TRBV6-2 and TRBV6-3, could not be told apart with the 87-base-pair reads, so those segments were excluded. In vitro tests confirmed that three of the cytomegalovirus-associated TCR beta chains recognize cytomegalovirus antigens. Compared with the approximately 670-donor mean, donors in an Asian-associated ancestry cluster had fewer N-insertions in productive TCRs, according to a later genetic analysis. Cytomegalovirus status was reported to be diagnosed by the classifier with high specificity and sensitivity in both the original and validation cohorts. HLA typing was unavailable for some donors at each locus, so association tests used only the typed subset. In a later analysis, the rate of TCR association differed among HLA loci, with DRB1 alleles having the most associated TCRs and HLA-C alleles having the fewest. In a later analysis, more than 15,000 TCR beta sequences were associated with specific HLA alleles at a false discovery rate of 0.05. For the cohort, immune exposure information was limited to CMV serostatus. A further reported finding was that TCR beta sequences accurately predicted the HLA-A and HLA-B alleles for most subjects in the first cohort. A later analysis found that most CMV-associated TCR beta chains appeared HLA-restricted, with HLA associations seemingly driven largely by CMV exposure. Because counts were too low, seventeen rarely observed V segments, including chromosome 9 orphons, were excluded from the earlier analysis of around 640 of the donors. It was suggested by the authors that the approach could potentially be generalized to other disease states and immunological phenotypes. In a later genetic analysis, a missense DCLRE1C variant was associated with V-gene and J-gene trimming of TCR beta chains, and the association was replicated in an independent cohort. In this cohort, only TCR beta chains were sequenced, and detectable features were limited by the absence of alpha or paired-chain data. Several of the top co-occurrence clusters appeared to be linked to parvovirus B19, influenza, CMV and Epstein-Barr virus, according to a later analysis. The study gave a list of about 170 TCR beta chains associated with cytomegalovirus. The presence/absence analyses assumed that sequencing depth was roughly uniform across donors, and that assumption may not be true. Broadly in line with IMGT annotations, most TCR beta V segments showed up in productive rearrangements about 87% or about 30% of the time in an earlier analysis of around 600 of the donors. In a later analysis, HLA-associated TCR beta chains were found to be more clonally expanded and to have lower generation probabilities than equally common non-associated chains. A group of highly shared sequence variants was considered likely to be a technical artifact of the sequencing pipeline. Strong co-occurrence of HLA alleles, especially DR and DQ, made assigning TCR associations to individual alleles difficult. Most TCR sequences were observed very rarely across donors, whereas some public TCRs were present in many individuals.

The sample taken for sequencing was PBMCs. The sequence was collected from a boy aged 5-17 years in good health and CMV-seronegative. The rearrangement joined TRBV27 to TRBJ2-6; confidence is insufficient to name the D gene. DNA sequence: TGTGCCAGCAGTTTGTACTCTGGGGCCAACGTCCTGACTTTC. Translated, this gives CASSLYSGANVLTF.